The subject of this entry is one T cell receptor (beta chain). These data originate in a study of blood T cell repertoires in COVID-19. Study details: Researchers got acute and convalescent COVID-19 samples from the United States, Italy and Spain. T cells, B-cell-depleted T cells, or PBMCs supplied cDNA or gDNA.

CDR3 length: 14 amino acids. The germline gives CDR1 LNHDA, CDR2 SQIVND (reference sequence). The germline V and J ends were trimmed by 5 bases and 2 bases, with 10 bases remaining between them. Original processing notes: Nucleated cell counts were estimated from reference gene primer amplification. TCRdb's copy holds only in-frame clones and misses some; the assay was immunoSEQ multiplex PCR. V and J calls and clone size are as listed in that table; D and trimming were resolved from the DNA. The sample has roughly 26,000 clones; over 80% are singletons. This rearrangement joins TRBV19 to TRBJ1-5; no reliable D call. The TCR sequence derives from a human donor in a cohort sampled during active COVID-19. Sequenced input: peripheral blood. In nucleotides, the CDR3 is TGTGCCAGTAGTGAAGGGAGGCGCAATCAGCCCCAGCATTTT. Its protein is CASSEGRRNQPQHF.